This is a list of T cell receptor beta chains from one sample in a study of cytomegalovirus exposure and HLA in healthy donors. Sequencing was performed with immunoSEQ multiplex PCR; in TCRdb, only in-frame clones are kept and a portion is missing. The sample has 85,000 to 130,000 clones, about two thirds seen once. Sequencing was carried out using PBMCs. The receptor source for this set is a female donor in good health and CMV-seronegative. Each CDR3 is given with its conserved first and last residue. Fields, in order: D gene, V gene, clone size, J gene, CDR3 DNA, CDR3 protein. D genes are given only for firm matches. Size tells how often a clone was seen (once, few, many) or the class of an expanded clone, and some rows leave it out.

D gene: TRBD2; V gene: TRBV19; clone size: few; J gene: TRBJ2-1; CDR3 DNA: TGTGCCAGTAGTATAGCAACTAGCGGGAGTGGGGATGAGCAGTTCTTC; CDR3 protein: CASSIATSGSGDEQFF
D gene: TRBD1; V gene: TRBV4-2; clone size: .; J gene: TRBJ1-1; CDR3 DNA: TGTGCCAGCAGCCAAGTTCCCGGGACAGGGACGATCGGCACTGAAGCTTTCTTT; CDR3 protein: CASSQVPGTGTIGTEAFF
D gene: .; V gene: TRBV7-2; clone size: .; J gene: TRBJ1-2; CDR3 DNA: TGTGCCAGCAGCTTAGACAGGGTGAGGGCTTTAAGTGGCTACACCTTC; CDR3 protein: CASSLDRVRALSGYTF
D gene: TRBD2; V gene: TRBV27; clone size: .; J gene: TRBJ2-1; CDR3 DNA: TGTGCCAGCAGTTTCTGGGAAGGTGGGGCGGGAGGCTACAATGAGCAGTTCTTC; CDR3 protein: CASSFWEGGAGGYNEQFF
D gene: .; V gene: TRBV7-9; clone size: .; J gene: TRBJ1-4; CDR3 DNA: TGTGCCAGCAGCTTAGGGCTGGGGCGCGATGAAAAACTGTTTTTT; CDR3 protein: CASSLGLGRDEKLFF
D gene: TRBD2; V gene: TRBV6-1; clone size: once; J gene: TRBJ2-4; CDR3 DNA: TGTGCCAGCAGTGAAGTGCGACTAGCGGGAGGAGGGGTCAAAAACATTCAGTACTTC; CDR3 protein: CASSEVRLAGGGVKNIQYF
D gene: .; V gene: TRBV4-1; clone size: .; J gene: TRBJ1-1; CDR3 DNA: TGCGCCAGCAGCTGGACAGAGAACACTGAAGCTTTCTTT; CDR3 protein: CASSWTENTEAFF
D gene: TRBD1; V gene: TRBV28; clone size: .; J gene: TRBJ1-1; CDR3 DNA: TGTGCCAGCAGTCCCTACTTGGGACAGGGGGTTCGCACTGAAGCTTTCTTT; CDR3 protein: CASSPYLGQGVRTEAFF
D gene: TRBD1; V gene: TRBV7-6; clone size: .; J gene: TRBJ2-7; CDR3 DNA: TGTGCCAGCAGCCTATCACCGGGACAGGCAACCTACGAGCAGTACTTC; CDR3 protein: CASSLSPGQATYEQYF
D gene: TRBD2; V gene: TRBV29-1; clone size: .; J gene: TRBJ2-3; CDR3 DNA: TGCAGCGTTGGGCTAGCGGACACAGATACGCAGTATTTT; CDR3 protein: CSVGLADTDTQYF
D gene: TRBD1; V gene: TRBV18; clone size: few; J gene: TRBJ1-1; CDR3 DNA: TGTGCCAGCTCACCACTACCGGGACAGGGGGCATGGAACACTGAAGCTTTCTTT; CDR3 protein: CASSPLPGQGAWNTEAFF
D gene: .; V gene: TRBV19; clone size: .; J gene: TRBJ1-1; CDR3 DNA: TGTGCCAGTAGAGGCAGGGAGAACACTGAAGCTTTCTTT; CDR3 protein: CASRGRENTEAFF
D gene: TRBD2; V gene: TRBV9; clone size: .; J gene: TRBJ2-1; CDR3 DNA: TGTGCCAGCAGCGTAGTAGGGACTAGCGGATACAATGAGCAGTTCTTC; CDR3 protein: CASSVVGTSGYNEQFF
D gene: TRBD1; V gene: TRBV9; clone size: few; J gene: TRBJ1-2; CDR3 DNA: TGTGCCAGCAGCGTAGCGGGACAGGGGAGGGGCTACACCTTC; CDR3 protein: CASSVAGQGRGYTF
D gene: TRBD2; V gene: TRBV11-3; clone size: .; J gene: TRBJ2-2; CDR3 DNA: TGTGCCAGCAGCCGTCCGGGACTAGCGGGATACACCGGGGAGCTGTTTTTT; CDR3 protein: CASSRPGLAGYTGELFF
D gene: TRBD2; V gene: TRBV9; clone size: .; J gene: TRBJ2-7; CDR3 DNA: TGTGCCAGCAGCGGCGCGGGGGGGAGCTCCTACGAGCAGTACTTC; CDR3 protein: CASSGAGGSSYEQYF
D gene: .; V gene: TRBV29-1; clone size: few; J gene: TRBJ2-7; CDR3 DNA: TGCAGCGTTGACCGGGCTTCGGGAGAGCAGTACTTC; CDR3 protein: CSVDRASGEQYF
D gene: TRBD1; V gene: TRBV28; clone size: .; J gene: TRBJ2-1; CDR3 DNA: TGTGCCAGCAGCTGGGACAGGGGTGGAGGTGAGCAGTTCTTC; CDR3 protein: CASSWDRGGGEQFF
D gene: .; V gene: TRBV2; clone size: .; J gene: TRBJ1-3; CDR3 DNA: TGTGCCAGCAACTGGGACAACTCTGGAAACACCATATATTTT; CDR3 protein: CASNWDNSGNTIYF
D gene: .; V gene: TRBV11-3; clone size: .; J gene: TRBJ2-3; CDR3 DNA: TGTGCCAGCAGCTCAAGCATGCAAGATACGCAGTATTTT; CDR3 protein: CASSSSMQDTQYF
D gene: .; V gene: TRBV18; clone size: .; J gene: TRBJ2-3; CDR3 DNA: TGTGCCAGCTCACAAGGCGTGGGCGATACGCAGTATTTT; CDR3 protein: CASSQGVGDTQYF
D gene: TRBD2; V gene: TRBV6-5; clone size: .; J gene: TRBJ2-5; CDR3 DNA: TGTGCCAGCAGCCCTGTTACTAGCGGGAAAGAGACCCAGTACTTC; CDR3 protein: CASSPVTSGKETQYF
D gene: TRBD1; V gene: TRBV7-9; clone size: few; J gene: TRBJ2-6; CDR3 DNA: TGTGCCAGCAGCTGGACAGGGCCTGGGGCCAACGTCCTGACTTTC; CDR3 protein: CASSWTGPGANVLTF
D gene: TRBD1; V gene: TRBV6-1; clone size: .; J gene: TRBJ2-7; CDR3 DNA: TGTGCCAGCATGGGGGACAGACCCCCCTACGAGCAGTACTTC; CDR3 protein: CASMGDRPPYEQYF
D gene: .; V gene: TRBV28; clone size: .; J gene: TRBJ2-1; CDR3 DNA: TGTGCCAGCAGTCCCCTCTGGGCGTCGGGGAGTGAGCAGTTCTTC; CDR3 protein: CASSPLWASGSEQFF
D gene: TRBD1; V gene: TRBV9; clone size: .; J gene: TRBJ2-5; CDR3 DNA: TGTGCCAGCAGCCTCGGGACAGGCGTTGAGACCCAGTACTTC; CDR3 protein: CASSLGTGVETQYF
D gene: .; V gene: TRBV5-1; clone size: .; J gene: TRBJ2-6; CDR3 DNA: TGCGCCAGCAGCTCCTCGTCTATTTCTGGGGCCAACGTCCTGACTTTC; CDR3 protein: CASSSSSISGANVLTF
D gene: .; V gene: TRBV6-1; clone size: .; J gene: TRBJ2-1; CDR3 DNA: TGTGCCAGCAGTGAAAACCAAGCGGCCTACAATGAGCAGTTCTTC; CDR3 protein: CASSENQAAYNEQFF
D gene: TRBD2; V gene: TRBV7-8; clone size: .; J gene: TRBJ2-7; CDR3 DNA: TGTGCCAGCAGCCAGGTAGCGGGAGGCTACGAGCAGTACTTC; CDR3 protein: CASSQVAGGYEQYF
D gene: TRBD2; V gene: TRBV28; clone size: .; J gene: TRBJ2-5; CDR3 DNA: TGTGCCAGCAGCCAACTAGCGCCCCGGGCCCAGTACTTC; CDR3 protein: CASSQLAPRAQYF
D gene: .; V gene: TRBV5-1; clone size: few; J gene: TRBJ2-3; CDR3 DNA: TGCGCCAGCAGCTTGGTGCGGGGTGTTGGAGATACGCAGTATTTT; CDR3 protein: CASSLVRGVGDTQYF
D gene: TRBD2; V gene: TRBV10-3; clone size: few; J gene: TRBJ2-1; CDR3 DNA: TGTGCCATCAGTGAAGGCGGGAGGTCGGAAAATGAGCAGTTCTTC; CDR3 protein: CAISEGGRSENEQFF
D gene: .; V gene: TRBV9; clone size: .; J gene: TRBJ2-7; CDR3 DNA: TGTGCCAGCAGCGTAGATAGCGGTGGGGGCTACGAGCAGTACTTC; CDR3 protein: CASSVDSGGGYEQYF
D gene: TRBD1; V gene: TRBV2; clone size: once; J gene: TRBJ2-7; CDR3 DNA: TGTGCCAGCAGTGATCCGGGACAGGGGGCTAACGAGCAGTACTTC; CDR3 protein: CASSDPGQGANEQYF
D gene: TRBD1; V gene: TRBV30; clone size: .; J gene: TRBJ1-1; CDR3 DNA: TGTGCCTCGAACAGGGGGCGGGACACTGAAGCTTTCTTT; CDR3 protein: CASNRGRDTEAFF
D gene: .; V gene: TRBV7-8; clone size: .; J gene: TRBJ1-1; CDR3 DNA: TGTGCCAGTTCGATTGCGGCATATATGGATAGGATCATCAACACTGAAGCTTTCTTT; CDR3 protein: CASSIAAYMDRIINTEAFF
D gene: .; V gene: TRBV7-9; clone size: .; J gene: TRBJ1-1; CDR3 DNA: TGTGCCAGCAGCTCCTACCGCGGAACTATGAACACTGAAGCTTTCTTT; CDR3 protein: CASSSYRGTMNTEAFF
D gene: .; V gene: TRBV2; clone size: .; J gene: TRBJ1-1; CDR3 DNA: TGTGCCAGCATACAGGGTGGGAACACTGAAGCTTTCTTT; CDR3 protein: CASIQGGNTEAFF
D gene: .; V gene: TRBV7-8; clone size: .; J gene: TRBJ2-5; CDR3 DNA: TGTGCCAGCAGCTTAGCGCGATCTGCCGGGGAGACCCAGTACTTC; CDR3 protein: CASSLARSAGETQYF
D gene: TRBD2; V gene: TRBV19; clone size: .; J gene: TRBJ2-7; CDR3 DNA: TGTGCCAGTAGTATCCCGGGACTAGCGGGAGGAGGTGAGCAGTACTTC; CDR3 protein: CASSIPGLAGGGEQYF